Each of the 14 T cell receptor beta chains below was sequenced from the same sample in a study of beta chain features in type 1 diabetes. Findings of the study overall: Type 1 diabetes patients had TCRB CDR3s that were shorter (moderately but significantly so) in all four CD4+ subsets.

Investigators reverse transcribed all isolated RNA, so they sequenced expressed TCRB transcripts. Sequencing used immunoSEQ multiplex PCR; TCRdb keeps in-frame clones, though not all of them. The table lists under 350,000 clones, 20% to 25% of them singletons. Their target antigens are unknown. Sequenced input: naive CD4+ T cells from blood. The receptors were sampled from a woman in her twenties or thirties with type 1 diabetes.

The J gene is TRBJ1-2, the V gene TRBV29-1; D unresolved. The length of the CDR3 is 12 residues. Germline V gene data show CDR1 as SQVTM and CDR2 as ANQGSEA. V dropped 6 bases and J dropped 4 bases, with 12 bases sitting between them. CDR3 sequence (DNA): TGCAGCGTCGAGTTGGAGCTCTATGGCTACACCTTC. Amino acids: CSVELELYGYTF.

The rearrangement uses TRBV6-5 and TRBJ1-2; 7 nucleotides align to TRBD1. From germline, CDR1 is MNHEY and CDR2 SVGAGI. CDR3 length: 14 residues. V lost 5 bases to trimming and J lost 7 bases; unmatched junction nucleotides: 10. CDR3 protein: CASSKDRLLSGYTF. The CDR3 bases are TGTGCCAGCAGTAAGGACAGGCTATTGTCTGGCTACACCTTC.

This clone has a handful of counts. CDR3 coding DNA: TGTGCCAGCAGTGCAGATAGGAGCGAGCAGTACTTC. Residues: CASSADRSEQYF. The chain couples TRBV2 to TRBJ2-7; D gene unclear. Germline V gives CDR1 SNHLY, CDR2 FYNNEI. Trimming left V 4 bases short and J 6 bases short, with 10 bases between. The CDR3 consists of 12 residues. The entire variable domain, with the rest obtained from reference TRBV2 and TRBJ2-7, is as follows: EPEVTQTPSHQVTQMGQEVILRCVPISNHLYFYWYRQILGQKVEFLVSFYNNEISEKSEIFDDQFSVERPDGSNFTLKIRSTKLEDSAMYFCASSADRSEQYFGPGTRLTVT.

Only a few counts were recorded for this clone. The chain couples TRBV29-1 to TRBJ2-5, with 7 bases identical to TRBD1. CDR3 size: 12 residues. The V and J ends lost 4 bases and 1 base, in that order; junction bases with no gene match: 0. Germline V gene sequence: CDR1 SQVTM, CDR2 ANQGSEA. The CDR3 bases are TGCAGCGTTGCAGGGGGCCAAGAGACCCAGTACTTC. It specifies CSVAGGQETQYF.

Only a few counts were recorded for this clone. This chain joins TRBV5-1 and TRBJ2-5; D remains unclear. Germline loops: CDR1 SGHRS, CDR2 YFSETQ. The V and J ends lost 0 bases and 3 bases respectively, with 9 bases between them. The length of the CDR3 is 14 residues. In DNA form, the CDR3 reads TGCGCCAGCAGCTTGGGGGTTGCGGAAGAGACCCAGTACTTC. It codes for CASSLGVAEETQYF.

The chain recombines TRBV28 with TRBJ1-1; D is possibly TRBD1 (6 bases). CDR3 size: 14 residues. The V end was cut by 5 bases, the J end by 0 bases, with 10 bases between. The germline V gene encodes CDR1 MDHEN and CDR2 SYDVKM. The DNA for the CDR3 is TGTGCCAGCAGTGATGGACAGTTGAACACTGAAGCTTTCTTT. This translates into CASSDGQLNTEAFF.

This clone was seen a handful of times. V is TRBV19 and J is TRBJ1-5; 8 bases are shared with TRBD1. Losses at the gene ends were 4 bases for V and 5 bases for J; bases not matched to a gene: 7. The germline V gene has CDR1 LNHDA and CDR2 SQIVND (reference sequence). This CDR3 region has 15 residues. The CDR3 reads CASSTMTGAYQPQHF. The CDR3 DNA is TGTGCCAGTAGTACCATGACAGGGGCGTATCAGCCCCAGCATTTT.

Only a few counts were recorded for this clone. This chain joins TRBV2 and TRBJ2-7; D gene ambiguous. Germline CDR1 and CDR2: SNHLY and FYNNEI. V gave up 6 bases and J gave up 2 bases, with 11 bases separating them. There are 13 residues in the CDR3. CDR3 sequence: CASSLEVAYEQYF. The DNA of the CDR3 is TGTGCCAGCAGCTTAGAGGTAGCCTACGAGCAGTACTTC.

This clone was recorded once. The CDR3 spells CAISDRVEDRLQYF. The CDR3 DNA sequence: TGTGCCATCAGTGATAGAGTCGAGGACAGGTTGCAGTATTTT. V gene TRBV10-3 combines with J gene TRBJ2-3, with 7 bases aligning to TRBD1. There are 14 residues in the CDR3. With 3 bases clipped from V and 11 bases from J, the junction kept 11 bases outside the gene matches. Germline values: CDR1 ENHRY, CDR2 SYGVKD.

Only a few counts were recorded for this clone. The chain is built from TRBV7-9 and TRBJ2-1, with D possibly being TRBD2 (6 bases). The CDR3 extends over 15 amino acids. V shed 0 bases and J shed 7 bases, with 13 bases lying between them. The germline CDR1 and CDR2 sequences are SEHNR and FQNEAQ (reference sequence). CDR3 coding DNA: TGTGCCAGCAGCTTAGCTGGGCGGGAAGGTAATGAGCAGTTCTTC. It is translated as CASSLAGREGNEQFF.

This clone has just a few counts. This chain joins TRBV27 and TRBJ2-7; 10 bases align to TRBD1. Trimming cost V 6 bases and J 1 base; bases outside gene matches: 6. The CDR3 runs to 15 residues. The germline gives CDR1 MNHEY, CDR2 SMNVEV (reference sequence). CDR3 in amino acids: CASREPGQGSYEQYF. The CDR3 bases are TGTGCCAGCAGAGAACCGGGACAGGGGTCCTACGAGCAGTACTTC.

V usage is TRBV25-1 and J usage is TRBJ1-2; the match to TRBD1 covers 7 bases. CDR1 MGHDK and CDR2 SYGVNS come from the germline V gene. The CDR3 consists of 12 residues. Unmatched junction bases numbered 10, after V lost 5 bases and J lost 13 bases. DNA of the CDR3: TGTGCCAGCAGTAAAACTCAGACAGGGCTCACCTTC. Amino acid sequence: CASSKTQTGLTF.

V gene TRBV9 combines with J gene TRBJ2-1, with 8 positions matching TRBD2. The V and J ends lost 0 bases and 15 bases, in that order; junction bases with no gene match: 5. The CDR3 covers 12 residues. CDR1 is SGDLS, CDR2 YYNGEE, per germline. CDR3 sequence: CASSVGTSWPFF. CDR3 in DNA: TGTGCCAGCAGCGTAGGGACTAGCTGGCCGTTCTTC.

In this sample, this clone turned up a few times. The rearrangement joins TRBV7-8 to TRBJ2-3; the match to TRBD1 covers 7 bases. V was pared by 5 bases and J by 2 bases, with 7 bases of the junction left unmatched. CDR3 length: 15 amino acids. CDR1 is SGHVS and CDR2 is FQNEAQ in the germline V gene. CDR3 in amino acids: CASSRQGPITDTQYF. The CDR3 DNA sequence: TGTGCCAGCAGCCGACAGGGCCCTATCACAGATACGCAGTATTTT.